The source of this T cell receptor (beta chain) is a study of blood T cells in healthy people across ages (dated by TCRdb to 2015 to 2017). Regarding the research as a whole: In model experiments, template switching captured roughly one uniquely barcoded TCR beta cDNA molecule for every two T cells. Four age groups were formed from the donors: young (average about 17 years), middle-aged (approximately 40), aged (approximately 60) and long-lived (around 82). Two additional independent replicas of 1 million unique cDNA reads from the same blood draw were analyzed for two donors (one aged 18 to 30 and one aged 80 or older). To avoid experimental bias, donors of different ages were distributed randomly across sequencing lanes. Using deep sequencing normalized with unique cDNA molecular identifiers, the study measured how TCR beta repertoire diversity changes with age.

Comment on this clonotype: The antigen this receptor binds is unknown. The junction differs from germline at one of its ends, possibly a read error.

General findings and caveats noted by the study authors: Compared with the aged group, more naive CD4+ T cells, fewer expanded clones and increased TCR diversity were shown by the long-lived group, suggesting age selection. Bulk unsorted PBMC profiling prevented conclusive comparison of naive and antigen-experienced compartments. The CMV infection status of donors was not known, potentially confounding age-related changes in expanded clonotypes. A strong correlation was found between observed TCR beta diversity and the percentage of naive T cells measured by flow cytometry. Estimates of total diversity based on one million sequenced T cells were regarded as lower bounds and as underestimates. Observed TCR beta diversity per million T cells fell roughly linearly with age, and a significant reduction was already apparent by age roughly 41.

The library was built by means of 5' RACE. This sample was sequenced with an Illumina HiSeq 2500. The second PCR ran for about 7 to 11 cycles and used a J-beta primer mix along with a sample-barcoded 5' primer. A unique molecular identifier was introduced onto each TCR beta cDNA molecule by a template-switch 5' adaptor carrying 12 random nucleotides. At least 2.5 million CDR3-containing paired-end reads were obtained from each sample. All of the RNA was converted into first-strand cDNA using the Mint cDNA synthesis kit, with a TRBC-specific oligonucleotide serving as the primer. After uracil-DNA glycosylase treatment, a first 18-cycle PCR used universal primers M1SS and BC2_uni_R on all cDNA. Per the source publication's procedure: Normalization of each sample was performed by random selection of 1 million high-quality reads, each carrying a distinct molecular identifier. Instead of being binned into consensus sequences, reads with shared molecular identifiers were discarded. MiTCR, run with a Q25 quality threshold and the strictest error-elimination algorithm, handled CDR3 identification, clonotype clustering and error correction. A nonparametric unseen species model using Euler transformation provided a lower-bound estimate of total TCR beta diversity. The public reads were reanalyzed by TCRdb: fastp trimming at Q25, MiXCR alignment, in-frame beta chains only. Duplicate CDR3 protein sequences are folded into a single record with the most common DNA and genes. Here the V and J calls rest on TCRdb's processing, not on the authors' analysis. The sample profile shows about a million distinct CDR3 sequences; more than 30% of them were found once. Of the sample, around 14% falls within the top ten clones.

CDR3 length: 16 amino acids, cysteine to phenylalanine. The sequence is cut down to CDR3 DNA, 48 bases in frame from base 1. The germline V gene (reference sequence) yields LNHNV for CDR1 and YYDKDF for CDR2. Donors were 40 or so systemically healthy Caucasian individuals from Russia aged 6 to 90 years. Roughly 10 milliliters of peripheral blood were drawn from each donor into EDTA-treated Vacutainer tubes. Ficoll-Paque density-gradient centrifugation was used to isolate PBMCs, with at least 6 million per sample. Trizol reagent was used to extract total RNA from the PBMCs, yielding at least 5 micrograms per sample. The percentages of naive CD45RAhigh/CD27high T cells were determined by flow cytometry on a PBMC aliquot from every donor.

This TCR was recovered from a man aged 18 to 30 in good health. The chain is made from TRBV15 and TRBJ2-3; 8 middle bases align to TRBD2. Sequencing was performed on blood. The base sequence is TGTGCCACCAGCAGAGACCGCGGGGGGAATCGGGATACGCTGTATTTT. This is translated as CATSRDRGGNRDTLYF.